This entry concerns a single T cell receptor (beta chain). In the authors' methods: Cell counts per sample came from amplifying reference gene primers. Here immunoSEQ multiplex PCR was the method, and the copy in TCRdb shows in-frame clones only, minus some. V, J and clone size are taken as reported in that table, and D and trimming were inferred from the DNA itself. The table lists a few hundred thousand clones, roughly 87% of them singletons. The data were taken from a study of blood T cell repertoires in COVID-19. Across the whole study: Spain, Italy and the United States supplied samples that represented acute and convalescent COVID-19. Nucleic acid was either cDNA or gDNA, and it came from T cells, B-cell-depleted T cells, or PBMCs.

V lost 7 bases and J 5 bases, leaving 11 bases between the germline ends. Germline-derived CDR1 and CDR2 are SNHLY and FYNNEI. The CDR3 totals 13 residues. The source material was peripheral blood. The source is a man aged 18 to 29 with active or convalescent COVID-19. V gene TRBV2 combines with J gene TRBJ1-4; no firm D call. CDR3 nucleotides: TGTGCCAGCAACCAAGCACTCAATGAAAAACTGTTTTTT. It specifies CASNQALNEKLFF.